This T cell receptor (beta chain) was observed in a study of tumor-infiltrating lymphocytes in oesophageal squamous cell carcinoma. MiXCR was run by TCRdb on the PCR reads, yielding one entry per CDR3 protein. The sample has approximately 13,000 distinct CDR3 sequences, approximately 50% seen once. J was trimmed by 6 bases and V by 6 bases; bases with no gene match: 8. The CDR3 covers 14 residues. Looked up from germline, CDR1 is SGHTA and CDR2 is FQGTGA. The receptor was derived from a male donor with esophageal squamous cell carcinoma. V usage is TRBV7-3 and J usage is TRBJ2-5, with 9 bases that match TRBD1. The specimen was esophageal tumor tissue. The CDR3 loop reads CASSQGQGRQTQYF. CDR3 DNA sequence: TGTGCCAGCAGTCAAGGACAGGGGAGGCAGACCCAGTACTTC.